The sequence of this T cell receptor beta chain was determined in a study of T cells after yellow fever vaccination. The study's findings and limits: CD4 and CD8 compartments shared a small share of clonotypes, likely from convergent recombination. Reappearance after the booster was observed for most primary-vaccination clones (roughly 97% CD4, around 90% CD8). Highly abundant clonotypes carried over from the bulk population could end up in FACS-sorted repertoires as contaminants.

Trimming took 5 bases from V and 0 from J, leaving 13 bases between them. CDR1 SGHNT and CDR2 YENEEA come from the germline V gene. The CDR3 has 16 amino acids. TCR cDNA was made by 5'RACE template switching, adding a universal primer site and UMIs. TCRdb analysed the 5' RACE reads with MiXCR anew, one entry per CDR3 protein. This sample carries under 200,000 distinct CDR3 sequences, 5.5% to 7.5% of them seen once, and the ten largest clones take roughly 2.5%. This clonotype was observed at least ten times. Its antigen is currently unknown. V gene TRBV11-3 combines with J gene TRBJ2-2; TRBD1 is a possible D gene (6 bases). This TCR came from a man aged 18 to 29 who received the YFV17D yellow fever vaccine. Here the sequenced sample was CD4+ T cells sorted from PBMCs, taken about 5 days after the first yellow fever vaccination. The CDR3 DNA is TGTGCCAGCAGCCCCCGGGACAAGGCGAACACCGGGGAGCTGTTTTTT. This encodes CASSPRDKANTGELFF.